Listed here is a single T cell receptor (beta chain). Its specificity is not known. This sample was included in a study of T cell repertoires in ileal Crohn's disease. At the level of the study: Operated complications were stricturing disease (roughly 61%) and penetrating disease (around 39%).

TCRB immunosequencing input was 400 to 650 nanograms of biopsy DNA per sample. Sequenced by immunoSEQ multiplex PCR; TCRdb stores in-frame clones only, minus some. The data show over 14,000 clones, with nearly 80% seen just once and about 4.5% held by the top ten. Regarding the study as a whole: All patients with clonality above 26.8% had endoscopic recurrence. Sorted CD8 T cells held more high-frequency clones than CD4.

Germline lookup yields CDR1 LGHNA and CDR2 YSLEER. The V segment lost 4 bases and the J segment 5 bases; nucleotides outside the gene matches: 5. The CDR3 is 15 amino acids. The chain is built from TRBV4-3 and TRBJ2-1; TRBD2 matches 10 bases. Specimen: ileal tissue. The source is an adult with Crohn's disease. The CDR3 is CASSRGLAVDNEQFF. CDR3 coding DNA: TGCGCCAGCAGCCGCGGACTAGCGGTAGACAATGAGCAGTTCTTC.